This T cell receptor (beta chain) was identified during a study of identical twins. Findings and limits, study-wide: A lower insertion count was a feature of abundant cord blood beta clonotypes, with no such feature in memory repertoires. Cross-sectional statistics underpinned the conclusions; the same donors were not followed. It was out-of-frame TCR alpha sharing in monozygotic twins that models underestimated. Analyses of zero insertions could, in part, be confounded by invariant MAIT and iNKT cells.

This clonotype was detected only a few times. Its antigen is currently unknown. Germline-derived CDR1 and CDR2 are SGDLS and YYNGEE. The V end lost 0 bases, the J end lost 4 bases, and 10 bases lay between the germline ends. The CDR3 covers 14 residues. TCRdb recomputed calls from the 5' RACE reads with MiXCR, one row per CDR3 protein. Seen here are approximately 890,000 distinct CDR3 sequences, around an eighth observed once, and the top ten hold 1.5% to 2%. These sequences were also reported in another study, on yellow fever vaccine responses in identical twins.

Specimen: PBMCs. This TCR derives from a woman younger than 35 in good health. The J gene is TRBJ1-2, the V gene TRBV9; possibly TRBD1 for D (5 bases). CDR3 nucleotides: TGTGCCAGCAGCGTAGGTACAGGAACCTATGGCTACACCTTC. Amino acid sequence: CASSVGTGTYGYTF.